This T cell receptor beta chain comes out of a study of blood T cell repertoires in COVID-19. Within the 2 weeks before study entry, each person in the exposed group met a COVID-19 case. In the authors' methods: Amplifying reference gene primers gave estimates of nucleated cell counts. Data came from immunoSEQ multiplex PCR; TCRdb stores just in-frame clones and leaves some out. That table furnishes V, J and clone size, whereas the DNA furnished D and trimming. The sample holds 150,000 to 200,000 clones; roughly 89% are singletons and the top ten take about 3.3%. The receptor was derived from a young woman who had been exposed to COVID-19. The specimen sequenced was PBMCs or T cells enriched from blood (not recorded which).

The CDR3: CAWSDINTIYF. DNA for the CDR3: TGTGCCTGGAGTGATATAAACACCATATATTTT. The V and J genes are TRBV30 and TRBJ1-3; D not resolved. From germline, CDR1 is GTSNPN and CDR2 SVGIG (reference sequence). Trimming pared 1 base from V and 6 bases from J, leaving 4 bases between. CDR3 length: 11 amino acids.